This T cell receptor beta chain was captured in a study of T cell repertoires in cytomegalovirus infection. At the level of the study: In public TCR beta signatures, there were indications of both CMV infection and matching HLA type.

Whole-study findings and limits: CMV carriers having the relevant HLA were flagged by cumulative public TCR beta family frequency. In two of eight donors, the top clonotype was HLA-C-restricted CMV-specific.

This clonotype came up many times. Its specificity is unknown. A single record per CDR3 protein comes from TCRdb applying MiXCR to the reads. The sample has around 320,000 distinct CDR3 sequences; more than 9% are singletons. V gave up 2 bases and J gave up 11 bases, with 16 bases separating them. Germline-derived CDR1 and CDR2 are SSHAT and FNYEAQ (reference sequence). This CDR3 comprises 14 residues. The source is a human donor in good health (CMV status not recorded). Some clones in this sample may be carry-over from other donors' samples. The chain uses TRBV7-7 and TRBJ2-1; tentative D call: TRBD1 (5 bases). Sample: PBMCs. The CDR3 DNA sequence: TGTGCCAGCAGCTTAAGTCAGGGTACAATGAAGCAGTTCTTC. It specifies CASSLSQGTMKQFF. Supplemented by reference TRBV7-7 and TRBJ2-1, the full variable domain reads GAGVSQSPRYKVTKRGQDVTLRCDPISSHATLYWYQQALGQGPEFLTYFNYEAQPDKSGLPSDRFSAERPEGSISTLTIQRTEQRDSAMYRCASSLSQGTMKQFFGPGTRLTVL.